This TCR beta chain is drawn from a study of blood T cell repertoires in COVID-19 (dated by TCRdb to the early 2020s). In the study overall: Samples from collaborators originated in the United States, Italy and Spain and spanned both the acute and convalescent phases of COVID-19. The prospective study material was composed of cDNA or gDNA derived from T cells, B-cell-depleted T cells, or PBMCs. The dataset comprised deeply sampled blood TCRbeta repertoires from subjects exposed to, actively infected with, or recovered from COVID-19. The repertoires were made available in a free public database intended to serve as a resource for research on the immune response to SARS-CoV-2. The samples were drawn from two sources: the first 160 participants of the ongoing ImmuneRACE study, and over 950 subjects contributed by 6 global collaborators. The sample metadata nearly always contained a de-identified subject ID, COVID-19 status, age in years and sex. Where HLA class I and class II types were available, the types were taken from metadata supplied by the sample provider, not from assay-based typing. Overall study results and their limits: The quantity of clinical and demographic metadata differed by source and by participant and was supplied without curation.

In the prospective study, participants were roughly 18 to 100 years old, resided in approximately 22 geographic areas of the United States, and were enrolled through a virtual design. In the prospective study, cohorts were assigned on the basis of participant-reported clinical history obtained from a screening survey and a study questionnaire. Recovered participants in ImmuneRACE Cohort 3 were defined by two consecutive negative NP/OP PCR tests, clearance by a healthcare professional, or resolution of symptoms. In the prospective study, whole blood, serum and a nasopharyngeal or oropharyngeal swab were collected from each participant by mobile phlebotomists. Additional blood draws and questionnaires over an approximately 2-month period could optionally be provided by prospective study participants. Before DNA extraction, prospective study blood samples were shipped either frozen or at room temperature.

The germline V gene sets CDR1 to ENHRY and CDR2 to SYGVKD. Germline trimming amounts to 7 bases on V and 8 bases on J, with 17 as the count of junction bases outside the gene matches. Spanning cysteine to phenylalanine, the CDR3 consists of 16 amino acids. The CDR3 DNA has 48 bases and is translated from base 1. Concerning this clone itself: This receptor's antigen is unknown. No base quality information exists; no much larger clone differs at one position.

TCRbeta CDR3 regions were amplified from genomic DNA using the immunoSEQ Assay, a bias-controlled multiplex PCR. The original methods were these. Nucleated cell counts per sample were estimated from amplification of reference gene primers within the assay. To quantify the absolute abundance of each unique TCRbeta CDR3 rearrangement, sequence reads were collapsed and filtered. For each sample, productive Simpson clonality was calculated by taking the square root of Simpson's diversity index across productive rearrangements. This immuneACCESS table, as held by TCRdb, lists in-frame sequences with V and J called but not all clones. Of the missing ones, under half trace to an unresolved V gene in checked studies; the others have no known cause. V and J calls and clone size follow that table, whereas D and trimming were derived from the DNA. The sample table lists approximately 310,000 clones, roughly 88% of them with a count of one. The ten biggest clones cover roughly 2.3% of the sample.

The chain employs TRBV10-3 and TRBJ1-2; 9 of the junction bases match TRBD1. Sequencing was carried out using PBMCs or T cells enriched from blood (not recorded which). The origin of this receptor is a man aged 30 to 45 who had recovered from COVID-19. The base sequence is TGTGCCATCACTCGGGACAGGGTACCCAACTATGGCGGCTACACCTTC. It translates as CAITRDRVPNYGGYTF.